These 6 T cell receptor beta chains were sequenced from one sample in a study of blood T cell repertoires in COVID-19. The data were produced by immunoSEQ multiplex PCR, yet TCRdb's version contains in-frame clones alone and is incomplete. In the table there are about 170,000 clones, approximately 86% of which are singletons. The sequencing sample was made of peripheral blood. These receptors all stem from a man older than 75 with COVID-19, enrolled during active disease.

DNA for the CDR3: TGTGCCAGCAGCTTATATCCGGGCCAAGAGACCCAGTACTTC. Residues: CASSLYPGQETQYF. The chain couples TRBV7-2 to TRBJ2-5, with D uncertain. V was pared by 2 bases and J by 1 base, with 8 bases between. This CDR3 contains 14 residues. Germline loops: CDR1 SGHTA, CDR2 FQGNSA.

The rearrangement joins TRBV7-2 to TRBJ2-4; possibly TRBD1 for D (6 bases). Germline V gives CDR1 SGHTA, CDR2 FQGNSA. Trimming removed 1 base from V and 1 base from J, with 11 bases in between. The CDR3 covers 16 residues. The CDR3 DNA is TGTGCCAGCAGCTTAGACAGGGCCCATGCCAAAAACATTCAGTACTTC. The encoded protein is CASSLDRAHAKNIQYF. The full variable domain, completed using reference TRBV7-2 and TRBJ2-4, is GAGVSQSPSNKVTEKGKDVELRCDPISGHTALYWYRQSLGQGLEFLIYFQGNSAPDKSGLPSDRFSAERTGGSVSTLTIQRTQQEDSAVYLCASSLDRAHAKNIQYFGAGTRLSVL.

V is TRBV29-1 and J is TRBJ2-7; D is possibly TRBD2 (6 bases). The CDR3 loop spans 14 amino acids. The germline V and J ends were trimmed by 5 bases and 7 bases, with 21 bases remaining between them. Per germline, CDR1 SQVTM and CDR2 ANQGSEA. CDR3 protein: CSVSPGTFGAEQYF. The CDR3 bases are TGCAGCGTTTCTCCCGGGACTTTTGGGGCTGAGCAGTACTTC.

The chain combines TRBV5-5 with TRBJ2-7, with unresolved D. Germline assignment: CDR1 SGHKS and CDR2 YYEKEE (reference sequence). The CDR3 spans 13 residues. Trimming took 4 bases from V and 3 from J, leaving 11 bases between them. CDR3 residues: CASSPQPSYEQYF. For the CDR3, the DNA is TGTGCCAGCAGCCCACAGCCAAGCTACGAGCAGTACTTC.

The sample holds a few counts of this clone. The chain joins TRBV5-4 to TRBJ2-5; 12 bases match TRBD2. The CDR3 is 16 residues long. V gave up 0 bases and J gave up 5 bases; unmatched junction bases: 5. Germline assignment: CDR1 SGHNT and CDR2 YYREEE (reference sequence). The CDR3: CASSLALAGGLETQYF. The CDR3 bases are TGTGCCAGCAGCTTGGCGCTAGCGGGGGGGCTGGAGACCCAGTACTTC.

CDR3 protein: CSAGTSSSGNTIYF. The DNA of the CDR3 is TGCAGCGCTGGGACATCGAGCTCTGGAAACACCATATATTTT. The chain links TRBV29-1 to TRBJ1-3, with D possibly being TRBD1 (6 bases). This CDR3 is 14 amino acids long. Looked up from germline, CDR1 is SQVTM and CDR2 is ANQGSEA. V was pared by 7 bases and J by 0 bases, with 13 bases between.